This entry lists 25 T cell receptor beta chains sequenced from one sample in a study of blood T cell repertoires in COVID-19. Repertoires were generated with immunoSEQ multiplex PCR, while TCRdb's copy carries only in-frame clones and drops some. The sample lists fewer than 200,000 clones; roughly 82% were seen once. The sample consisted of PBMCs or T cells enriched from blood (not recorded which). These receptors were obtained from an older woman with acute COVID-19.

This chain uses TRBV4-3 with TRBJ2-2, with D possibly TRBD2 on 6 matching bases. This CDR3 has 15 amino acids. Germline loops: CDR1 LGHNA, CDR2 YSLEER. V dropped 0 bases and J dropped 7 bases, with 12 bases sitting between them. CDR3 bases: TGCGCCAGCAGCCAAGATCTCCTGCGGGGCGGGGAGCTGTTTTTT. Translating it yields CASSQDLLRGGELFF.

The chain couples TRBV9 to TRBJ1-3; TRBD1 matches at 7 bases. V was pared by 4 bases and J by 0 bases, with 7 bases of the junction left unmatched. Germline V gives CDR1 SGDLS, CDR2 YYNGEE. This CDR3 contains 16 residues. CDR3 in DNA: TGTGCCAGCAGCCACCAGACAGGGAGCTCTGGAAACACCATATATTTT. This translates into CASSHQTGSSGNTIYF.

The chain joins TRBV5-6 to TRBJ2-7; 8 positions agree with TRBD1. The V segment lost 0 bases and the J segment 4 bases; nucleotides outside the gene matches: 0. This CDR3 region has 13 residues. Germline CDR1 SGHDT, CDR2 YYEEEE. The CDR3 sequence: CASSLDRGYEQYF. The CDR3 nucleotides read TGTGCCAGCAGCTTGGACAGGGGGTACGAGCAGTACTTC.

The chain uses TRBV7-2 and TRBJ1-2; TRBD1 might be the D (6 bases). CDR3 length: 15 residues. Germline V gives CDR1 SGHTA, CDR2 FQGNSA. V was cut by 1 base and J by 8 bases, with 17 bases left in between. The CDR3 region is CASSLGPNQQGGYTF. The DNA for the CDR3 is TGTGCCAGCAGCTTAGGCCCAAACCAACAGGGAGGCTACACCTTC.

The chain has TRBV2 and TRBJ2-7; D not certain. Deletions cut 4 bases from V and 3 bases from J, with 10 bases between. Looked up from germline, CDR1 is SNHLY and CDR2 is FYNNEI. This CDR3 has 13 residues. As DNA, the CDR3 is TGTGCCAGCAGTGGCAGGTTGAGCTACGAGCAGTACGTC. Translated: CASSGRLSYEQYV.

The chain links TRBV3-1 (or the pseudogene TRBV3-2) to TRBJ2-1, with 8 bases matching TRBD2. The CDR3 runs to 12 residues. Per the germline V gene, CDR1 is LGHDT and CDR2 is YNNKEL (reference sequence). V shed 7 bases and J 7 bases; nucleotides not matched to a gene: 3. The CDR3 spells CASNIAGNEQFF. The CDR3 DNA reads TGTGCCAGCAACATAGCGGGAAATGAGCAGTTCTTC.

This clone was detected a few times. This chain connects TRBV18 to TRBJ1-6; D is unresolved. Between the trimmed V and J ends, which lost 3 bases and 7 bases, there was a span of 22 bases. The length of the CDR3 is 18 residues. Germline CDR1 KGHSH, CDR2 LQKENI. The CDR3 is CASSPGNRAAGTNSPLHF. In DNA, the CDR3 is TGTGCCAGCTCACCCGGGAATCGGGCGGCGGGTACGAATTCACCCCTCCACTTT.

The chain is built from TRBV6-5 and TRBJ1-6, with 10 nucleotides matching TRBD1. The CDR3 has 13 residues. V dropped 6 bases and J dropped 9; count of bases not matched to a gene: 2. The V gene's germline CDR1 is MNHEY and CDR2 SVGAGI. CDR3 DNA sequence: TGTGCCAGCAGGACAGGGGGCGCTTCACCCCTCCACTTT. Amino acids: CASRTGGASPLHF.

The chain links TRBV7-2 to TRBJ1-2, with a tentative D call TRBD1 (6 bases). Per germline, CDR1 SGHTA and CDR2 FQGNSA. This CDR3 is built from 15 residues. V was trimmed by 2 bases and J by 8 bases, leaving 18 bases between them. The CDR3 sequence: CASSLTPTSGGGYTF. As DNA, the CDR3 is TGTGCCAGCAGCTTAACTCCAACCTCGGGGGGCGGCTACACCTTC.

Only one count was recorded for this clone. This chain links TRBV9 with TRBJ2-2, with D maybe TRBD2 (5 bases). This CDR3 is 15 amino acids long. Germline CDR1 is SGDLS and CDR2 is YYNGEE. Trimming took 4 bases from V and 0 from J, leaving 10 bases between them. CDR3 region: CASSLPGTNTGELFF. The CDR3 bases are TGTGCCAGCAGCCTACCCGGGACGAACACCGGGGAGCTGTTTTTT.

CDR3 protein: CASTWGPNTEAFF. CDR3 sequence (DNA): TGTGCCAGCACATGGGGCCCTAACACTGAAGCTTTCTTT. The chain combines TRBV5-6 with TRBJ1-1, with a possible D match to TRBD1 (5 bases). This CDR3 contains 13 residues. The ends were cut back, 6 bases at V and 2 bases at J, with 11 bases in the middle. CDR1 and CDR2 (germline): SGHDT, YYEEEE. Using reference TRBV5-6 and TRBJ1-1 for the parts outside the CDR3, the full variable domain is DAGVTQSPTHLIKTRGQQVTLRCSPKSGHDTVSWYQQALGQGPQFIFQYYEEEERQRGNFPDRFSGHQFPNYSSELNVNALLLGDSALYLCASTWGPNTEAFFGQGTRLTVV.

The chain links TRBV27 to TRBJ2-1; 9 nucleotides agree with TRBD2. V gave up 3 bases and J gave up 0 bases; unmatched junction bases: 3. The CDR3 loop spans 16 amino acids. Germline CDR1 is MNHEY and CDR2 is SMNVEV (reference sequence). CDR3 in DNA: TGTGCCAGCAGTTTCGGGCGGGAGGGCTCCTACAATGAGCAGTTCTTC. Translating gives CASSFGREGSYNEQFF.

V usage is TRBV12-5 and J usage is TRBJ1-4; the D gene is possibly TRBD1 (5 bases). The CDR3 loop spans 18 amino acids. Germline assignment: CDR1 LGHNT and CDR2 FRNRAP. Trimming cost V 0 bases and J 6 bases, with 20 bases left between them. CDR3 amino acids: CASGLVPRRGGVDEKLFF. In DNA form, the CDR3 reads TGTGCTAGTGGTTTGGTACCGAGAAGGGGAGGGGTCGATGAAAAACTGTTTTTT. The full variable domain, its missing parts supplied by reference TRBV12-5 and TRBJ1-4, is DARVTQTPRHKVTEMGQEVTMRCQPILGHNTVFWYRQTMMQGLELLAYFRNRAPLDDSGMPKDRFSAEMPDATLATLKIQPSEPRDSAVYFCASGLVPRRGGVDEKLFFGSGTQLSVL.

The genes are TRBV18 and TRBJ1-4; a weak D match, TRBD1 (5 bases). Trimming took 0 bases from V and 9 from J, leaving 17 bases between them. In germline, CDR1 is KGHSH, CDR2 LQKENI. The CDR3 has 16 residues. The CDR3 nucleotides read TGTGCCAGCTCACCACCACATACAGGACTAGTGAAAAAACTGTTTTTT. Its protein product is CASSPPHTGLVKKLFF.

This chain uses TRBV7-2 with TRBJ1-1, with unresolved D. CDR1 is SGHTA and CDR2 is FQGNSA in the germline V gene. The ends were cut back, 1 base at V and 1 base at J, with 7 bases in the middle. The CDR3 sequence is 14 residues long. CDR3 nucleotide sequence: TGTGCCAGCAGCTTAGGGCCGGGGAACACTGAAGCTTTCTTT. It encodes CASSLGPGNTEAFF.

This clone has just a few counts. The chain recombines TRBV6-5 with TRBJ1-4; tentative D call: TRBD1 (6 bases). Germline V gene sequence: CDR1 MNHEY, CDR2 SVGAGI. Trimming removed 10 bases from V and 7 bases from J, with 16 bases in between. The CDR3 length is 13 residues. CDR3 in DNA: TGTGCCACCTTCGCAGGGGTGGGTGAAAAACTGTTTTTT. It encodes CATFAGVGEKLFF.

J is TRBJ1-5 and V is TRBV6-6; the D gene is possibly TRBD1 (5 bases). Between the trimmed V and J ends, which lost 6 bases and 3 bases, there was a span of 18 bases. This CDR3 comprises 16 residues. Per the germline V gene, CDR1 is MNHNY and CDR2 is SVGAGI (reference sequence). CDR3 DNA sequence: TGTGCCAGCAGCCTCGGGGGGGACGGGTTCAATCAGCCCCAGCATTTT. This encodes CASSLGGDGFNQPQHF.

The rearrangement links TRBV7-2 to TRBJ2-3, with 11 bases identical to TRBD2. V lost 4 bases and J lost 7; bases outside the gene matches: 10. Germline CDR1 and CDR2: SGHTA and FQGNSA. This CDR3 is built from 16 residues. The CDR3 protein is CASSSVIAGGRNTQYF. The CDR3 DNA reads TGTGCCAGCAGCTCAGTAATAGCGGGGGGGCGGAATACGCAGTATTTT.

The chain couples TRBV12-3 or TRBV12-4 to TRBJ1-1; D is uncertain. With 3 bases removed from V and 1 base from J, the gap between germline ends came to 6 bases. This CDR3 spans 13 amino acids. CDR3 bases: TGTGCCAGCAGTTTTACACAGAACACTGAAGCTTTCTTT. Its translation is CASSFTQNTEAFF.

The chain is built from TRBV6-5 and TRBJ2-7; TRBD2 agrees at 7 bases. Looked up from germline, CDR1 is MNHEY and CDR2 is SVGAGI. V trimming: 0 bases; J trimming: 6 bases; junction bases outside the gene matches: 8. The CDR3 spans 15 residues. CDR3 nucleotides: TGTGCCAGCAGTTACTCATCTAGCGGCTTTGGCGAGCAGTACTTC. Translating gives CASSYSSSGFGEQYF.

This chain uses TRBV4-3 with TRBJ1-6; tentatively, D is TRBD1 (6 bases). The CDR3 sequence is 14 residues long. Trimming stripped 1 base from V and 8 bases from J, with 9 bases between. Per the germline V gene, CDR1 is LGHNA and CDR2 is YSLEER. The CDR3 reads CASSQVPGDSPLHF. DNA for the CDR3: TGCGCCAGCAGCCAAGTCCCAGGGGATTCACCCCTCCACTTT.

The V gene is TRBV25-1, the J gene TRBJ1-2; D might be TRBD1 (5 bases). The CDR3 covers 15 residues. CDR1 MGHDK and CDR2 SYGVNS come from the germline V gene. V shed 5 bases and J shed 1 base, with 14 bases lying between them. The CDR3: CASSQTVSDNYGYTF. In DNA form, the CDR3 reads TGTGCCAGCAGTCAGACAGTTTCAGATAACTATGGCTACACCTTC.

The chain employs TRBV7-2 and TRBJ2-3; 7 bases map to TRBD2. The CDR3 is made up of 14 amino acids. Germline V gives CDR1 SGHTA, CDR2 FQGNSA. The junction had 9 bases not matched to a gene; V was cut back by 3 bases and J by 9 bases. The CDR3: CASSLGGTPATQYF. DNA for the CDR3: TGTGCCAGCAGCTTGGGGGGGACTCCGGCAACGCAGTATTTT.

The CDR3 DNA reads TGTGCCAGCTCACCAGAAGGACAGAACTCACCCCTCCACTTT. Protein sequence: CASSPEGQNSPLHF. The rearrangement uses TRBV18 and TRBJ1-6, with D possibly TRBD1 on 6 matching bases. V lost 2 bases to trimming and J lost 10 bases, with 12 bases between them. This CDR3 contains 14 residues. Germline lookup yields CDR1 KGHSH and CDR2 LQKENI.

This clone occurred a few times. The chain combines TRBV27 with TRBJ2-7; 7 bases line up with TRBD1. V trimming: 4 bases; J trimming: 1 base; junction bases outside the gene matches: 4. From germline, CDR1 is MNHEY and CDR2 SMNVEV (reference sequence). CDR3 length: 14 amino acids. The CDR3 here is CASSSQGLSYEQYF. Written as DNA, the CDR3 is TGTGCCAGCAGTTCACAGGGGCTATCCTACGAGCAGTACTTC.